The TCR beta chain described here comes from a study of T-cell reconstitution after alpha-beta-depleted transplantation in children. This clonotype was counted between two and nine times. Construction of the TCRbeta library involved unique molecular identifiers. MiXCR was run by TCRdb on the PCR reads, yielding one entry per CDR3 protein. The repertoire holds some 490,000 distinct CDR3 sequences, with about 12% as singletons. V lost 4 bases, J lost 8 bases, and 9 bases stayed unmatched. Germline assignment: CDR1 SGHRS and CDR2 YFSETQ. The CDR3 has 16 amino acids. The origin of this receptor is a human donor who donated a stem cell graft to a child with combined immunodeficiency. The chain couples TRBV5-1 to TRBJ2-1, with TRBD2 identical over 13 bases. The sequences come from PBMCs from the stem cell graft donor, collected from the stem cell graft. DNA of the CDR3: TGCGCCAGCAGCCTCCCGGGACTAGCGGGACTAGATGAGCAGTTCTTC. This sequence encodes CASSLPGLAGLDEQFF.